Listed below are T cell receptor beta chains from one sample, sequenced in a study of regulatory T cells in long-lasting Graves disease. MiXCR, run by TCRdb on the multiplex PCR reads, gives a single entry per CDR3 protein. The table shows roughly 510,000 distinct CDR3 sequences, with 15% to 20% occurring only once. The same data also went into a second study, on T cells in Graves' hyperthyroidism and ophthalmopathy.

Sequenced material: peripheral blood mononuclear cells (PBMCs), taken at new diagnosis, from a patient treated with antithyroid drugs. The receptors here all came from a man between 18 and 29 years old with Graves disease. Each CDR3 is given with its conserved first and last residue. The order of the fields is J gene, D gene, clone size, V gene, CDR3 DNA, CDR3 protein. D genes are given only for firm matches. Clone sizes are given selectively: once, few, many, or a class where the clone is expanded.

TRBJ2-2,TRBD1,.,TRBV5-8,TGTGCCAGCAGCCCCGGGACAGTAAGAGCCGGGGAGCTGTTTTTT,CASSPGTVRAGELFF
TRBJ2-7,.,many,TRBV12-3/TRBV12-4,TGTGCCAGCAGTTTGGGGTCCCTTAGGCAGTACTTC,CASSLGSLRQYF
TRBJ2-3,TRBD2,.,TRBV9,TGTGCCAGCAGCGACCGACTAGCGGGAGGGCCAGATACGCAGTATTTT,CASSDRLAGGPDTQYF
TRBJ2-1,TRBD2,.,TRBV10-3,TGTGCCATCAGTACCGGGACTAAGGATGAGCAGTTCTTC,CAISTGTKDEQFF
TRBJ1-1,.,many,TRBV6-1,TGTGCCAGCACCTTTTTGGGAGGTGGCACTGAAGCTTTCTTT,CASTFLGGGTEAFF
TRBJ2-7,.,few,TRBV20-1,TGCAGTGCTACTACCTACGAGCAGTACTTC,CSATTYEQYF
TRBJ2-2,.,few,TRBV10-3,TGTGCCATCAGTCTTGACAGGGACTCGAACACCGGGGAGCTGTTTTTT,CAISLDRDSNTGELFF
TRBJ2-7,TRBD1,.,TRBV14,TGTGCCAGCAGCCAAGACCGGGACAGGAGGTACTACGAGCAGTACTTC,CASSQDRDRRYYEQYF
TRBJ2-3,.,many,TRBV2,TGTGCCAGCAAGCAGGGGCGGACAGATACGCAGTATTTT,CASKQGRTDTQYF
TRBJ2-7,.,many,TRBV28,TGTGCCAGCAGCACCTACGAGCAGTACTTC,CASSTYEQYF
TRBJ1-1,.,.,TRBV20-1,TGCAGTGCTAGTGGTGCCATGGGCACTGAAGCTTTCTTT,CSASGAMGTEAFF